These 10 T cell receptor beta chains share one sample of origin, sequenced in a study of blood T cells in healthy people across ages. It was with a sample-barcoded 5' primer and a J-beta primer mix that a second PCR of roughly 7 to 12 cycles was run. MiXCR, run by TCRdb on the 5' RACE reads, gives a single entry per CDR3 protein. The data show 1.5 million to 2 million distinct CDR3 sequences, around 42% seen once. Specimen: blood. The receptors come from a human donor in good health.

The V gene is TRBV6-2 or TRBV6-3, the J gene TRBJ2-3; D is uncertain. The germline V gene has CDR1 MNHEY and CDR2 SVGEGT. Trimming took off 8 bases at V and 2 bases at J, with 8 bases between the two ends. This CDR3 spans 12 amino acids. The CDR3: CASGKVTDTQYF. DNA for the CDR3: TGTGCCAGCGGGAAGGTCACAGATACGCAGTATTTT.

In DNA form, the CDR3 reads TGTGCCAGCAGTTATGATGGGTACACTGAAGCTTTCTTT. As protein: CASSYDGYTEAFF. The V call is TRBV6-6, the J call TRBJ1-1, with unresolved D. The CDR3 is made up of 13 amino acids. CDR1 is MNHNY and CDR2 is SVGAGI in the germline V gene (reference sequence). The V gene lost 3 bases and the J gene lost 3 bases, with 8 bases spanning the gap.

This clonotype was seen a few times. This chain joins TRBV15 and TRBJ2-3; 8 positions agree with TRBD1. The CDR3 runs to 16 residues. Trimming at V came to 3 bases and at J to 3 bases, leaving 8 bases not matched to a gene. The germline V gene encodes CDR1 LNHNV and CDR2 YYDKDF (reference sequence). CDR3 protein: CATSSRDRSYTDTQYF. The CDR3 coding sequence is TGTGCCACCAGCAGTCGGGACAGGAGCTATACAGATACGCAGTATTTT.

J is TRBJ2-5 and V is TRBV20-1; possibly TRBD1 or TRBD2 for D (6 bases each). The CDR3 loop spans 14 amino acids. Germline V gene lookup returns CDR1 DFQATT and CDR2 SNEGSKA (reference sequence). Trimming pared 4 bases from V and 3 bases from J, leaving 15 bases between. CDR3: CSAKVGGSKETQYF. In DNA form, the CDR3 reads TGCAGTGCTAAAGTCGGGGGCTCAAAAGAGACCCAGTACTTC.

The chain joins TRBV9 to TRBJ2-3, with unresolved D. The germline V and J ends were trimmed by 0 bases and 2 bases, with 10 bases remaining between them. The CDR3 runs 15 residues. Looked up from germline, CDR1 is SGDLS and CDR2 is YYNGEE. CDR3 amino acids: CASSVGWAHTDTQYF. The CDR3 region has the DNA TGTGCCAGCAGCGTAGGTTGGGCTCACACAGATACGCAGTATTTT.

This clonotype has just one count. V and J are TRBV10-3 and TRBJ2-4; D possibly uses TRBD1 or TRBD2 (5 bases each). There are 17 residues in the CDR3. Trimming took off 0 bases at V and 2 bases at J, with 14 bases between the two ends. Germline CDR1 ENHRY, CDR2 SYGVKD. The DNA for the CDR3 is TGTGCCATCAGTGAGTCTGGGGACGACTCATCCAAAAACATTCAGTACTTC. Its translation: CAISESGDDSSKNIQYF.

This clonotype has a handful of counts. The V gene is TRBV7-8, the J gene TRBJ2-1; possibly TRBD2 for D (5 bases). The CDR3 spans 17 residues. CDR1 SGHVS and CDR2 FQNEAQ come from the germline V gene. Trimming stripped 9 bases from V and 0 bases from J, with 21 bases between. CDR3 protein: CASSPRVALVSYNEQFF. CDR3 sequence (DNA): TGTGCCAGTAGCCCTCGGGTAGCGCTGGTCTCCTACAATGAGCAGTTCTTC.

This sequence joins TRBV7-3 and TRBJ2-3, with a weak D call TRBD1 (6 bases). V was cut by 2 bases and J by 2 bases, with 17 bases left in between. This CDR3 spans 17 amino acids. The V gene's germline CDR1 is SGHTA and CDR2 FQGTGA. The CDR3 coding sequence is TGTGCCAGCAGCTTAGGGGCACAGGGTTCGTCCACAGATACGCAGTATTTT. As protein: CASSLGAQGSSTDTQYF.

V and J are TRBV4-1 and TRBJ2-5, with 9 bases that match TRBD2. Germline-derived CDR1 and CDR2 are MGHRA and YSYEKL. V shed 5 bases and J 0 bases; nucleotides not matched to a gene: 4. This CDR3 has 15 amino acids. CDR3 amino acids: CASSEAGGYQETQYF. The CDR3 DNA follows: TGCGCCAGCAGCGAAGCGGGGGGCTACCAAGAGACCCAGTACTTC.

This clonotype has just a few counts. The rearrangement links TRBV12-3 or TRBV12-4 to TRBJ2-6, with 8 bases lining up with TRBD1. The CDR3 sequence is 13 residues long. Trimming took 10 bases from V and 3 from J; bases not matched to a gene: 2. The CDR3 sequence: CATGGNGANVLTF. The CDR3 DNA reads as TGTGCCACAGGGGGCAATGGGGCCAACGTCCTGACTTTC.